This TCR beta chain was sequenced for a study of chemoradiotherapy in HPV16-positive cancers. At the level of the study: A couple of HPV16-positive patients' cells yielded candidate HPV-specific clones and common motifs.

Data came from immunoSEQ multiplex PCR; TCRdb stores just in-frame clones and leaves some out. Among 3,000 to 4,000 clones listed, roughly 77% were seen once. Repeated repertoire sampling spanned the course of chemoradiotherapy. CDR1 and CDR2 from the germline V gene are SGHTA and FQGNSA. CDR3 length equals 14 residues. Trimming took 3 bases from V and 5 from J; bases not matched to a gene: 7. Study observations and caveats: The functional HPV-specific definition rests on just a couple of HPV16-positive patients. Candidate HPV-specific clones and E7-related TCR motifs grew in tumor during treatment.

The sample holds a few counts of this clone. The antigen remains unidentified. The clonotype originates from a human donor with HPV-associated anogenital cancer. The sample was gathered from a patient who underwent chemoradiotherapy. V usage is TRBV7-2 and J usage is TRBJ2-7; 7 bases map to TRBD2. The CDR3 sequence: CASSLGPAGNEQYF. The CDR3 bases are TGTGCCAGCAGCTTGGGTCCAGCGGGGAACGAGCAGTACTTC. The full variable domain, its missing parts supplied by reference TRBV7-2 and TRBJ2-7, is GAGVSQSPSNKVTEKGKDVELRCDPISGHTALYWYRQSLGQGLEFLIYFQGNSAPDKSGLPSDRFSAERTGGSVSTLTIQRTQQEDSAVYLCASSLGPAGNEQYFGPGTRLTVT.